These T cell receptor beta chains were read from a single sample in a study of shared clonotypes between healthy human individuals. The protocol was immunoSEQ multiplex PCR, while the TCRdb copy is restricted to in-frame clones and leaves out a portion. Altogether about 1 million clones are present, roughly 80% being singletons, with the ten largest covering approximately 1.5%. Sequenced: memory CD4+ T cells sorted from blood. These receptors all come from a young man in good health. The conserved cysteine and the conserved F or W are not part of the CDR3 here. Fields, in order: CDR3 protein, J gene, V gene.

ASRSTLVLQETQY | TRBJ2-5 | TRBV7-9
ASNSVDRAVNYGYT | TRBJ1-2 | TRBV28
ASSESTSGGSQY | TRBJ2-3 | TRBV10-1
ASSFGGTGGTNYGYT | TRBJ1-2 | TRBV11-2
ASRSSYNEQF | TRBJ2-1 | TRBV28
ASSIGRSTDTQY | TRBJ2-3 | TRBV7-2
ASSLEGGLPNEQF | TRBJ2-1 | TRBV7-2
ASSAGLNNQPQH | TRBJ1-5 | TRBV19
ASSEIPGVRETQY | TRBJ2-5 | TRBV6-1
ASSIGGKYNEQF | TRBJ2-1 | TRBV19
ASSGSGTEAF | TRBJ1-1 | TRBV25-1
ASSTYLGVGYT | TRBJ1-2 | TRBV6-6
ASSPPGEGYYEQY | TRBJ2-7 | TRBV18
ASSLEGRSSYNEQF | TRBJ2-1 | TRBV5-1
ASSIDPQALNYGYT | TRBJ1-2 | TRBV19
ASSPIHQGPETQY | TRBJ2-5 | TRBV18
ASREQGGNNSPLH | TRBJ1-6 | TRBV2
ASSFWLAGNNEQF | TRBJ2-1 | TRBV7-9
ASSRQAGSYEQY | NA | TRBV2
ASSVGRGTDTQY | TRBJ2-3 | TRBV9
ASSIRTSRLSDTQY | TRBJ2-3 | TRBV19
NAGTGGRTEAF | TRBJ1-1 | TRBV29-1
ASSDTGQAPNEQF | TRBJ2-1 | TRBV25-1
ASSLAGLSQETQY | TRBJ2-5 | TRBV5-1
ATSLAEHTDTQY | TRBJ2-3 | TRBV6-5
ASSYGGLAGTEQF | TRBJ2-1 | TRBV6-5
ASSLAGAGFRSSPLH | TRBJ1-6 | TRBV5-4
ASSPGGQYWGIAKNIQY | TRBJ2-4 | TRBV5-8
ASREGTSGGRRADTQY | TRBJ2-3 | TRBV21-1
ASTQRLAEQY | TRBJ2-7 | TRBV2
ASSRQGSGYEQY | TRBJ2-7 | TRBV6-1
ASSLSGQRSETQY | TRBJ2-5 | TRBV5-1
ASRSRQGNQPQH | TRBJ1-5 | TRBV19
ASSALGGAYNEQF | TRBJ2-1 | TRBV5-1
ATRAEPYNSPLH | TRBJ1-6 | TRBV15
ASNFGTGNTEAF | TRBJ1-1 | TRBV6-5
ASSPAAGTANNEQF | TRBJ2-1 | TRBV18
ASSLSGLYEKLF | TRBJ1-4 | TRBV28
ASSWDRAGANVLT | TRBJ2-6 | TRBV5-8
ASSLVTGAYEQY | TRBJ2-7 | TRBV5-1
ASSLLPLEEQY | TRBJ2-5 | TRBV7-9
ASRRTGGSSYEQY | TRBJ2-7 | TRBV6-1
ASSNFRNNEQF | TRBJ2-1 | TRBV19
ASSLWGEPYNEQF | TRBJ2-1 | TRBV7-2
ASSLEGTQY | TRBJ2-3 | TRBV11-2
ASSLILGTSGSEQY | TRBJ2-7 | TRBV7-6
ASSLPENTEAF | TRBJ1-1 | TRBV5-4
ASSSQGTGTQY | TRBJ2-5 | TRBV2
ASSQSRTDLGEQY | TRBJ2-7 | TRBV18
ASSPAGSGQPQH | TRBJ1-5 | TRBV7-2
ASSQDYSYNEQF | TRBJ2-1 | TRBV14
AWSPMAGGYNEQF | TRBJ2-1 | TRBV30
ASSLIPDSYEQY | TRBJ2-7 | TRBV28